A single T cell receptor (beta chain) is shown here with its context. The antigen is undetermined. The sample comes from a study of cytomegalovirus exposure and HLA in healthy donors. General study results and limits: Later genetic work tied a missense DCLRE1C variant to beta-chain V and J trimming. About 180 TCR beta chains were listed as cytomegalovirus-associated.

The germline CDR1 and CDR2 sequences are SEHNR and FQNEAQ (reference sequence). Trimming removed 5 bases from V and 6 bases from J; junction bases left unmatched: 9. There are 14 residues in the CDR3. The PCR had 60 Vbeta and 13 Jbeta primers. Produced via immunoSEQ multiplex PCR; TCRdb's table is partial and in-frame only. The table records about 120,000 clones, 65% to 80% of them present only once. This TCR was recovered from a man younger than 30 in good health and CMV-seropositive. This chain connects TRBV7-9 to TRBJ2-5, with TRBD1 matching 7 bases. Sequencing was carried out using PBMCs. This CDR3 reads CASSPEQGPQTQYF. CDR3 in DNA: TGTGCCAGCAGCCCCGAACAGGGGCCCCAGACCCAGTACTTC.